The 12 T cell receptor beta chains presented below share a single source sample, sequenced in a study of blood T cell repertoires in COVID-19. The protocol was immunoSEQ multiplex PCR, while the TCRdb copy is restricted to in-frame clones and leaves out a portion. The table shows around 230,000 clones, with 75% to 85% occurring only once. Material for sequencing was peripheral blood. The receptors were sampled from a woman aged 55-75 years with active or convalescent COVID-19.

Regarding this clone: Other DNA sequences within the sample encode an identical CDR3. The CDR3 region has the DNA TGCGCCAGCAGCCAGGGACAGGGGGCTAACTATGGCTACACCTTC. Translated, it gives CASSQGQGANYGYTF. The gene calls are TRBV4-1 and TRBJ1-2; 11 bases map to TRBD1. Germline CDR1 and CDR2: MGHRA and YSYEKL. Trimming at V came to 3 bases and at J to 0 bases, leaving 0 bases not matched to a gene. The CDR3 has 15 amino acids.

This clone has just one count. This CDR3 reads CASRSSPPDTEAFF. In nucleotides, the CDR3 is TGCGCCAGCAGGAGTTCCCCGCCGGACACTGAAGCTTTCTTT. The gene calls are TRBV23-1 and TRBJ1-1; D unclear. TRBV23-1 is recorded as an ORF, its role being uncertain. The V end was cut by 6 bases, the J end by 3 bases, with 14 bases between. The CDR3 runs 14 residues.

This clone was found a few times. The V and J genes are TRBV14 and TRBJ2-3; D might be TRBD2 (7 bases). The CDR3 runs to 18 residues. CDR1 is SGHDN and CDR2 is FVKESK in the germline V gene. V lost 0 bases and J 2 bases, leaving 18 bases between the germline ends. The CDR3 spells CASSQDTRRAGATDTQYF. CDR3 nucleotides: TGTGCCAGCAGCCAAGATACCCGCAGGGCGGGGGCCACAGATACGCAGTATTTT.

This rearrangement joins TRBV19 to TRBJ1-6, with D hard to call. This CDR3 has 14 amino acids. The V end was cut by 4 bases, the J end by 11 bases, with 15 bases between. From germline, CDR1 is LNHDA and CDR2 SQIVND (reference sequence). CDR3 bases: TGTGCCAGTAGTAGCGGACGGGGAGCGACACCCCTCCACTTT. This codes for CASSSGRGATPLHF.

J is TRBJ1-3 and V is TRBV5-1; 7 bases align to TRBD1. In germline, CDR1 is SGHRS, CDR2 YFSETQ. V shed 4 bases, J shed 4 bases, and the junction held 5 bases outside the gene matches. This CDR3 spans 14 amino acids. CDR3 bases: TGCGCCAGCAGCCTTGGGGACAGCGGAAACACCATATATTTT. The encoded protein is CASSLGDSGNTIYF. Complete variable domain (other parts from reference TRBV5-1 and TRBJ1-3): KAGVTQTPRYLIKTRGQQVTLSCSPISGHRSVSWYQQTPGQGLQFLFEYFSETQRNKGNFPGRFSGRQFSNSRSEMNVSTLELGDSALYLCASSLGDSGNTIYFGEGSWLTVV.

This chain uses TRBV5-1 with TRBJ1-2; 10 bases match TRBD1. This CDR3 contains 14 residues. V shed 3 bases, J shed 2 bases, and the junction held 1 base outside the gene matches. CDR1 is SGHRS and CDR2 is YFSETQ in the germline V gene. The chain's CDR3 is CASSSTGGNYGYTF. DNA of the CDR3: TGCGCCAGCAGCTCGACAGGGGGCAACTATGGCTACACCTTC.

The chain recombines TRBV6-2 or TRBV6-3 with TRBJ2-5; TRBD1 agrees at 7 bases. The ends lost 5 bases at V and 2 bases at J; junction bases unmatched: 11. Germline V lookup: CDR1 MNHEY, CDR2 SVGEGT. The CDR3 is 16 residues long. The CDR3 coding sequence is TGTGCCAGCAGTGAGATAGGGACAGTACTTCAAGAGACCCAGTACTTC. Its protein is CASSEIGTVLQETQYF.

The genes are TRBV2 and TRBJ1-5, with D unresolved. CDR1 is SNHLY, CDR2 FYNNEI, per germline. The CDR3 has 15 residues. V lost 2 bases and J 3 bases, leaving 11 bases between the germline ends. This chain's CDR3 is CASSELVSANQPQHF. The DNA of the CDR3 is TGTGCCAGCAGTGAACTGGTCAGCGCCAATCAGCCCCAGCATTTT.

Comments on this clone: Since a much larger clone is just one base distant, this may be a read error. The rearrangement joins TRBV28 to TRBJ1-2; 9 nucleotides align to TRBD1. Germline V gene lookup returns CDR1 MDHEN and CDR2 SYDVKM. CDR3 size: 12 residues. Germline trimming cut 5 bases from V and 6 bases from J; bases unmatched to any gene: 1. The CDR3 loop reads CASSTGGHGYTF. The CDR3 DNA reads TGTGCCAGCAGTACAGGGGGCCATGGCTACACCTTC.

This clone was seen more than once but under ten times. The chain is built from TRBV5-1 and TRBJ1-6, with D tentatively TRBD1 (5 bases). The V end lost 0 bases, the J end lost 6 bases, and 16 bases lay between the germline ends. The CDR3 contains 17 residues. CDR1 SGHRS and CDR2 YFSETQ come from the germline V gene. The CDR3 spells CASSLEGRARANSPLHF. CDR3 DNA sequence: TGCGCCAGCAGCTTGGAGGGCAGGGCTAGGGCTAATTCACCCCTCCACTTT.

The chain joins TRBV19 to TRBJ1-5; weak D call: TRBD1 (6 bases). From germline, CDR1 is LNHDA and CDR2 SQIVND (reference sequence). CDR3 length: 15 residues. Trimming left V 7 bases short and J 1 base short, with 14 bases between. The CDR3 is CASIGRTASNQPQHF. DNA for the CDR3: TGTGCCAGTATAGGGCGGACAGCGAGCAATCAGCCCCAGCATTTT.

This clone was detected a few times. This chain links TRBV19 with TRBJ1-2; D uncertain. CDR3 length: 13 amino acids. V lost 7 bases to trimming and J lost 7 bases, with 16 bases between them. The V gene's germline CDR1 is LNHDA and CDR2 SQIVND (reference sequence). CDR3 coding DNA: TGTGCCAGTAAGGCGGGCCGAAGACGTGGCTACACCTTC. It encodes CASKAGRRRGYTF.